The rows below give T cell receptor beta chains drawn from one sample of a study of blood T cell repertoires in COVID-19. Repertoires were generated with immunoSEQ multiplex PCR, while TCRdb's copy carries only in-frame clones and drops some. The table shows 210,000 or so clones, with roughly four fifths occurring only once. Sequencing input: peripheral blood. Receptors were obtained from a woman in her forties or fifties with active or convalescent COVID-19. The CDR3 runs from the conserved cysteine through the conserved F or W. The D gene is left open where the match is weak. Rows may omit the clone size; those that give it use once, few, many or a size class.

NA | NA | TRBJ1-6 | TRBV2 | 13 | CASMGAEDSPLHF | TGTGCCAGCATGGGGGCTGAGGATTCACCCCTCCACTTT
NA | NA | TRBJ2-5 | TRBV28 | 15 | CASSFSRGGRETQYF | TGTGCCAGCAGTTTTTCCAGAGGAGGGCGAGAGACCCAGTACTTC
NA | NA | TRBJ1-1 | TRBV19 | 13 | CASSNERTAEAFF | TGTGCCAGTAGTAACGAAAGAACGGCTGAAGCTTTCTTT
NA | TRBD1 | TRBJ1-2 | TRBV10-3 | 17 | CAISESRGRGLDYGYTF | TGTGCCATCAGTGAGTCGAGGGGCAGGGGGCTGGACTATGGCTACACCTTC
NA | NA | TRBJ1-3 | TRBV6-5 | 16 | CASSYYRESSGNTIYF | TGTGCCAGCAGTTATTACAGGGAGAGCTCTGGAAACACCATATATTTT
few | NA | TRBJ2-1 | TRBV7-2 | 16 | CASSSRAGTGFNEQFF | TGTGCCAGCAGCTCACGTGCCGGGACTGGCTTCAATGAGCAGTTCTTC
NA | NA | TRBJ1-1 | TRBV6-5 | 15 | CASREVELGGTEAFF | TGTGCCAGCAGGGAGGTAGAGTTAGGGGGCACTGAAGCTTTCTTT
NA | TRBD2 | TRBJ2-5 | TRBV19 | 16 | CASTPLGTSGQETQYF | TGTGCCAGTACCCCATTGGGGACTAGCGGCCAAGAGACCCAGTACTTC
NA | TRBD1 | TRBJ1-1 | TRBV7-9 | 16 | CASRFGLQGQGTEAFF | TGTGCCAGCAGGTTCGGCCTACAGGGGCAAGGAACTGAAGCTTTCTTT
NA | TRBD2 | TRBJ2-5 | TRBV20-1 | 14 | CSASSGSLRETQYF | TGCAGTGCTAGTAGCGGGAGTTTACGAGAGACCCAGTACTTC